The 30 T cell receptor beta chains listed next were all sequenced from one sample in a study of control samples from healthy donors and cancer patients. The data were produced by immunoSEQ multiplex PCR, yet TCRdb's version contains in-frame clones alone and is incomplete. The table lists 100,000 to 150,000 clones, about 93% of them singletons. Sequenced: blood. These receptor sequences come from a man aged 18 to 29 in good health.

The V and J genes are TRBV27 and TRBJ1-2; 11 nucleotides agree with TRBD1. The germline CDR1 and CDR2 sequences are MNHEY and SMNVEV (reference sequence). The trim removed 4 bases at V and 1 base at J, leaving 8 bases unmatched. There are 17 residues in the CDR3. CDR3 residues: CASSSLGTGGINYGYTF. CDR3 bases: TGTGCCAGCAGTTCCTTGGGGACAGGGGGAATTAACTATGGCTACACCTTC.

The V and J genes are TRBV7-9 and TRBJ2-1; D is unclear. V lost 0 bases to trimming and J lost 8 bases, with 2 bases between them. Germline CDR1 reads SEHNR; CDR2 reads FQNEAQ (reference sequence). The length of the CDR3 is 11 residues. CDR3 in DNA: TGTGCCAGCAGCTTAGCAGATGAGCAGTTCTTC. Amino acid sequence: CASSLADEQFF.

CDR3 DNA sequence: TGTGCCAGCAGCCCAGATCATGGGTGGGCTTTCTTT. The encoded protein is CASSPDHGWAFF. The J gene is TRBJ1-1, the V gene TRBV11-3; D is undetermined. The CDR3 runs 12 residues. The germline V gene has CDR1 SGHNT and CDR2 YENEEA. The germline V and J ends were trimmed by 5 bases and 11 bases, with 15 bases remaining between them.

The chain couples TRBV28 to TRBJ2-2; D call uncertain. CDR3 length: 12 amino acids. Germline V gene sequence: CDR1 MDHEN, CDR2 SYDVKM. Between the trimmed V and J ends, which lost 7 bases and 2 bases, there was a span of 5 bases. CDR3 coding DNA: TGTGCCAGCAACGATAACACCGGGGAGCTGTTTTTT. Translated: CASNDNTGELFF.

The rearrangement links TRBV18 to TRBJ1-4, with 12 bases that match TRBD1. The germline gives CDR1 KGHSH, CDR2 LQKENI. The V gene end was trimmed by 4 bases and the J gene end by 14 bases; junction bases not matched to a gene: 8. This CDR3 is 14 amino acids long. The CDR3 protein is CASSQSGQGARLFF. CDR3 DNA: TGTGCCAGCTCACAATCGGGACAGGGGGCGAGGCTGTTTTTT.

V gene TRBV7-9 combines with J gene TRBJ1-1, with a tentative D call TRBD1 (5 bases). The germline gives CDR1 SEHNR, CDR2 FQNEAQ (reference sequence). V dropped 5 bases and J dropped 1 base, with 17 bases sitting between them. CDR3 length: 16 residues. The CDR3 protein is CASSPSLGGGNTEAFF. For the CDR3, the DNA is TGTGCCAGCAGCCCCAGTTTGGGGGGAGGGAACACTGAAGCTTTCTTT.

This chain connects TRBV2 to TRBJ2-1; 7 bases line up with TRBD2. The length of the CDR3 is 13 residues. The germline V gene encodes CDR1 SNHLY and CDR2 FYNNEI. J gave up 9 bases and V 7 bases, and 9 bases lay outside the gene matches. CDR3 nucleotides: TGTGCCAGCACTAGCGGAGGACGTGGTGAGCAGTTCTTC. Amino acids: CASTSGGRGEQFF.

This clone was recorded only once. The CDR3 DNA follows: TGTGCCAGCAGTGGCCACTTTGCAACTAATGAAAAACTGTTTTTT. Its protein product is CASSGHFATNEKLFF. The V gene is TRBV2, the J gene TRBJ1-4; D is unclear. Trimming pared 4 bases from V and 0 bases from J, leaving 9 bases between. The V gene's germline CDR1 is SNHLY and CDR2 FYNNEI. The CDR3 has 15 residues.

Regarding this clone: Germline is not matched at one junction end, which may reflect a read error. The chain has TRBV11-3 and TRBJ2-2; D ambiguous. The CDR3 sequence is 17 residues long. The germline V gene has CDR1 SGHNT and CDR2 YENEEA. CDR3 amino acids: CASSVDGIPWNTGELFF. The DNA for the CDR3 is TGTGCCAGCAGCGTAGACGGTATTCCCTGGAACACCGGGGAGCTGTTTTTT. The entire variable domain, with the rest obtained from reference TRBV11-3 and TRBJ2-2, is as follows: EAGVVQSPRYKIIEKKQPVAFWCNPISGHNTLYWYLQNLGQGPELLIRYENEEAVDDSQLPKDRFSAERLKGVDSTLKIQPAELGDSAVYLCASSVDGIPWNTGELFFGEGSRLTVL.

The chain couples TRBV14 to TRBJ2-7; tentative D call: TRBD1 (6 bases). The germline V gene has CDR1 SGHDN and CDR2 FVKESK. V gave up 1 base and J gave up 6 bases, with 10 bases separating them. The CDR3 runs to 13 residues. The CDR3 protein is CASSQVQGIEQYV. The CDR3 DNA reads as TGTGCCAGCAGCCAAGTACAGGGTATCGAGCAGTACGTC.

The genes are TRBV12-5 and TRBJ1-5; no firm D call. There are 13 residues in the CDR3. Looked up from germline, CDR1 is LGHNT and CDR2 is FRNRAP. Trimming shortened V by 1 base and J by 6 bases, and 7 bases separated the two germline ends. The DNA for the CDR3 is TGTGCTAGTGGTTTGGAACCGCTTCAGCCCCAGCATTTT. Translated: CASGLEPLQPQHF.

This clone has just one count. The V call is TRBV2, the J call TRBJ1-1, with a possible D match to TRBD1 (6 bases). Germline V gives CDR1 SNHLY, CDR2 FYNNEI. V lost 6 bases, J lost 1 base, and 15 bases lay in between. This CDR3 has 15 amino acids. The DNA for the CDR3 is TGTGCCAGCAGCCCGCGGCGGACAGAGAACACTGAAGCTTTCTTT. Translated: CASSPRRTENTEAFF.

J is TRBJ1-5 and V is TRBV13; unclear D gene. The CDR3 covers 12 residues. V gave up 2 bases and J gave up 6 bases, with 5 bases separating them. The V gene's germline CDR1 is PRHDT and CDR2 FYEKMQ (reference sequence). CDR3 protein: CASSLSGQPQHF. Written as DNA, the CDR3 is TGTGCCAGCAGCTTAAGTGGTCAGCCCCAGCATTTT.

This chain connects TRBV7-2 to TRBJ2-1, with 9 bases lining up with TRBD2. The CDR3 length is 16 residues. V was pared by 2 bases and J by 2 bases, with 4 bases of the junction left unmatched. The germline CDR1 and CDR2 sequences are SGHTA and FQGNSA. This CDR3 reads CASSLFAGGAYNEQFF. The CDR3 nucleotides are TGTGCCAGCAGCTTATTTGCGGGAGGGGCCTACAATGAGCAGTTCTTC.

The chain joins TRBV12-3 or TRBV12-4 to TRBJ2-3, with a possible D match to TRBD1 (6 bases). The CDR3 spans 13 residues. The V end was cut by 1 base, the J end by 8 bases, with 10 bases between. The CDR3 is CASSLESRGTQYF. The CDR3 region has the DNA TGTGCCAGCAGTTTAGAGTCCAGGGGTACGCAGTATTTT.

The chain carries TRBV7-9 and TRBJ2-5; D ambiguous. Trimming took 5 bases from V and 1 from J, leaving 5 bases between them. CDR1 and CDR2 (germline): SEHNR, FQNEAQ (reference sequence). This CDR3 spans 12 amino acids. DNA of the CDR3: TGTGCCAGCAGCCAAGTCCAAGAGACCCAGTACTTC. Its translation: CASSQVQETQYF.

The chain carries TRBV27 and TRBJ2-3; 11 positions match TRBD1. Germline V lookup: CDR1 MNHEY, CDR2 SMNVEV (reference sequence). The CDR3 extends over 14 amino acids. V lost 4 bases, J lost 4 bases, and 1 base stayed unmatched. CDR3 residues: CASSWTGGADTQYF. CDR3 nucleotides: TGTGCCAGCAGTTGGACAGGGGGCGCAGATACGCAGTATTTT.

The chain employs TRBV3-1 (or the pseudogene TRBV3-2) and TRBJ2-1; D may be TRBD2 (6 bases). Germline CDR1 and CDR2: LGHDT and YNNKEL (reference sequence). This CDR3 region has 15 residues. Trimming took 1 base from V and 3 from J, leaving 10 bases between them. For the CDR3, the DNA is TGTGCCAGCAGCCAAGGGGGGACTGTCTACAATGAGCAGTTCTTC. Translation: CASSQGGTVYNEQFF.

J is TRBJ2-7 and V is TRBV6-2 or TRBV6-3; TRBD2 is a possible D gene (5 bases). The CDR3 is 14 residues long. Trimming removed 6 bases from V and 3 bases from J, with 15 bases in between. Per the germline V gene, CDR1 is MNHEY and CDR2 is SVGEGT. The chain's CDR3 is CASSQDRGGYEQYV. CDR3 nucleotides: TGTGCCAGCAGCCAGGACCGAGGAGGCTACGAGCAGTACGTC.

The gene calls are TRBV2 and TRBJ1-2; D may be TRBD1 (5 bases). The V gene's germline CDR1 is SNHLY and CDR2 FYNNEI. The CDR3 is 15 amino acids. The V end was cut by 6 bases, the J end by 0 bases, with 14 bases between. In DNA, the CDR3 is TGTGCCAGCAGAGGACATTTTTCTCCTAACTATGGCTACACCTTC. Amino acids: CASRGHFSPNYGYTF.

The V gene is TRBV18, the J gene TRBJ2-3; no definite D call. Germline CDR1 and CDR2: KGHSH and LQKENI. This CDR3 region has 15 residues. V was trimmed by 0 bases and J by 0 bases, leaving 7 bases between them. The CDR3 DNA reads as TGTGCCAGCTCACCACCAGGGTTTAGCACAGATACGCAGTATTTT. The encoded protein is CASSPPGFSTDTQYF.

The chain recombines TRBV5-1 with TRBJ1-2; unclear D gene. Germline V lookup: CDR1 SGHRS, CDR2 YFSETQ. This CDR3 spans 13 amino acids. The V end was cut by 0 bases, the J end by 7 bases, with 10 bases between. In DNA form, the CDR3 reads TGCGCCAGCAGCTTGGACTTTGCGGGTGGCTACACCTTC. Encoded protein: CASSLDFAGGYTF.

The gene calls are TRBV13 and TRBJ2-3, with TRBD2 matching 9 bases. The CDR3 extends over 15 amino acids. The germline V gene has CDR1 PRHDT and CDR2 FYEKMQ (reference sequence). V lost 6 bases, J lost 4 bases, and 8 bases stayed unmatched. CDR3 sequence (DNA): TGTGCCAGCAGGGACGGCGGGAGGGAAGCAGATACGCAGTATTTT. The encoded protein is CASRDGGREADTQYF. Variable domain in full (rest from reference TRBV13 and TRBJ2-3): AAGVIQSPRHLIKEKRETATLKCYPIPRHDTVYWYQQGPGQDPQFLISFYEKMQSDKGSIPDRFSAQQFSDYHSELNMSSLELGDSALYFCASRDGGREADTQYFGPGTRLTVL.

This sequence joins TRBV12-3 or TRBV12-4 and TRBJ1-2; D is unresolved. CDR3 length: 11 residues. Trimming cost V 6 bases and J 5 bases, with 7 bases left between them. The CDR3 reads CASSSHYGYTF. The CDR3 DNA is TGTGCCAGCAGCTCTCATTATGGCTACACCTTC.

DNA for the CDR3: TGTGCCAGCAGCCCCTCAGGCACTGAAGCTTTCTTT. Its translation is CASSPSGTEAFF. V usage is TRBV5-6 and J usage is TRBJ1-1, with D unclear. Trimming cost V 4 bases and J 4 bases, with 8 bases left between them. The CDR3 has 12 amino acids. Germline CDR1 reads SGHDT; CDR2 reads YYEEEE.

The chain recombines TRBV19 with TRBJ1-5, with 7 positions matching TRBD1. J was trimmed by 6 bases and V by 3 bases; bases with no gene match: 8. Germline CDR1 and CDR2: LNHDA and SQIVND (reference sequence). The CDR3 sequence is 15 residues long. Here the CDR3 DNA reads TGTGCCAGTAGTATTGGGGAAGGGGGCACTCAGCCCCAGCATTTT. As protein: CASSIGEGGTQPQHF.

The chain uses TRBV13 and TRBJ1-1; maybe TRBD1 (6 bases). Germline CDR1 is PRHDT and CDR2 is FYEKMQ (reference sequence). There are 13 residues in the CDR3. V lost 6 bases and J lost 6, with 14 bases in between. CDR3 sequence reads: CASSPGDGAEAFF. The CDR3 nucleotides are TGTGCCAGCAGTCCAGGGGATGGTGCTGAAGCTTTCTTT.

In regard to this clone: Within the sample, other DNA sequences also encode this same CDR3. DNA for the CDR3: TGTGCCAGCAGTTTTGGGAATCAGCCCCAGCATTTT. Its protein product is CASSFGNQPQHF. The rearrangement joins TRBV28 to TRBJ1-5; D not certain. Germline loops: CDR1 MDHEN, CDR2 SYDVKM. Deletions cut 3 bases from V and 4 bases from J, with 4 bases between. The CDR3 length is 12 residues.

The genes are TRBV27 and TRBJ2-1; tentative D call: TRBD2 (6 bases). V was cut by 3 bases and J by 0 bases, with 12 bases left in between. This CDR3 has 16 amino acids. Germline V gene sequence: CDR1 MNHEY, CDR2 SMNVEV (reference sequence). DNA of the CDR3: TGTGCCAGCAGTTTCTTATCCGGGAGCTCCTACAATGAGCAGTTCTTC. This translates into CASSFLSGSSYNEQFF.

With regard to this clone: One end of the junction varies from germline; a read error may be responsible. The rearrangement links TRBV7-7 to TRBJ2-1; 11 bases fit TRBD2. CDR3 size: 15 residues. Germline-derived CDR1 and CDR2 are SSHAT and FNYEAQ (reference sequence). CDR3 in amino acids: CASSPTSGRANEQFF. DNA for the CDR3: TGTGCTAGCAGCCCCACTAGCGGGAGAGCCAATGAGCAGTTCTTC.